The 5 T cell receptor beta chains given below trace back to one sample, sequenced in a study of blood T cells in healthy people across ages. It was with a sample-barcoded 5' primer and a J-beta primer mix that a second PCR of roughly 7 to 12 cycles was run. TCRdb re-called the 5' RACE reads with MiXCR, one entry per CDR3 protein. Of 650,000 to 900,000 distinct CDR3 sequences in the sample, less than 80% were seen once. Material: blood. The receptor source for this set is a man under 40 in good health.

The chain combines TRBV12-3 or TRBV12-4 with TRBJ2-1, with 7 bases that match TRBD2. This CDR3 region has 12 residues. With 6 bases clipped from V and 6 bases from J, the junction kept 2 bases outside the gene matches. DNA for the CDR3: TGTGCCAGCAGAGGCGGGGGCAATGAGCAGTTCTTC. This encodes CASRGGGNEQFF.

This rearrangement joins TRBV11-1 to TRBJ2-1, with unresolved D. Germline V lookup: CDR1 SGHAT, CDR2 FQDESV (reference sequence). The CDR3 loop spans 15 amino acids. Trimming stripped 3 bases from V and 3 bases from J, with 12 bases between. In nucleotides, the CDR3 is TGTGCCAGCAGCTTCGAGCAGGCCATCTACAATGAGCAGTTCTTC. It specifies CASSFEQAIYNEQFF.

V is TRBV5-1 and J is TRBJ2-1; perhaps TRBD1 as D (6 bases). The CDR3 is 16 residues long. Germline lookup yields CDR1 SGHRS and CDR2 YFSETQ. Trimming stripped 1 base from V and 0 bases from J, with 11 bases between. This CDR3 reads CASSLWGRGSYNEQFF. For the CDR3, the DNA is TGCGCCAGCAGCTTGTGGGGCAGGGGCTCCTACAATGAGCAGTTCTTC.

With respect to this clonotype: The junction departs from the called germline gene at one end, perhaps through a read error. CDR3 nucleotides: TGTGCCACCAGCGGGCAGCCGGGACAGCCCCAGCATTTT. Protein sequence: CATSGQPGQPQHF. The chain uses TRBV7-3 and TRBJ1-5; D is unclear. The CDR3 extends over 13 amino acids. Germline loops: CDR1 SGHTA, CDR2 FQGTGA.

The chain uses TRBV20-1 and TRBJ1-2; D unclear. Germline V gene lookup returns CDR1 DFQATT and CDR2 SNEGSKA (reference sequence). The ends were cut back, 0 bases at V and 4 bases at J, with 12 bases in the middle. There are 14 residues in the CDR3. CDR3 region: CSARDQGATYGYTF. In DNA, the CDR3 is TGCAGTGCTAGAGATCAAGGCGCAACCTATGGCTACACCTTC.